The 3 T cell receptor beta chains given below trace back to one sample, sequenced in a study of STAT5B mutations in CD4+ large granular lymphocyte leukemia. Sequencing used immunoSEQ multiplex PCR; TCRdb keeps in-frame clones, though not all of them. The repertoire holds 45,000 or so clones, approximately 86% seen once, with less than 3% in the top ten. Sequenced material: CD4+ T cells from blood buffy coats. These receptors were taken from a human donor in good health.

J is TRBJ1-1 and V is TRBV4-1, with 7 positions matching TRBD1. The J segment lost 2 bases and the V segment lost 0 bases, leaving 15 bases of the junction unmatched. Germline CDR1 reads MGHRA; CDR2 reads YSYEKL. The CDR3 is 19 residues long. CDR3 bases: TGCGCCAGCAGCCAAGAAGGGAGAACAGGGGAAATTTCCAACACTGAAGCTTTCTTT. It encodes CASSQEGRTGEISNTEAFF.

V gene TRBV27 combines with J gene TRBJ2-1; D might be TRBD1 (6 bases). The CDR3 is 16 residues long. CDR1 is MNHEY, CDR2 SMNVEV, per germline (reference sequence). Deletions cut 3 bases from V and 0 bases from J, with 12 bases between. CDR3: CASSLGQGLSYNEQFF. DNA of the CDR3: TGTGCCAGCAGTTTGGGTCAGGGGCTCTCCTACAATGAGCAGTTCTTC.

This clone turned up a few times. This chain uses TRBV19 with TRBJ1-5, with TRBD1 as a possible D gene (6 bases). The CDR3 contains 15 residues. Germline-derived CDR1 and CDR2 are LNHDA and SQIVND (reference sequence). Trimming took off 5 bases at V and 0 bases at J, with 11 bases between the two ends. The DNA for the CDR3 is TGTGCCAGTAGTCCGGACAGAAGTAGCAATCAGCCCCAGCATTTT. Amino acid sequence: CASSPDRSSNQPQHF.